The rows below give T cell receptor beta chains drawn from one sample of a study of shared clonotypes between healthy human individuals. This table comes from immunoSEQ multiplex PCR, and its TCRdb copy is limited to in-frame clones, with some not included. This sample has approximately 2,000,000 clones, with approximately 92% found just once. What was sequenced was naive CD8+ T cells from PBMCs. The receptors here all came from a man younger than 35 in good health. Some clones in this sample may be carry-over from other donors' samples. Both conserved end residues are part of each CDR3. D genes are given only for firm matches. Some rows have no size entry. The others give once, few or many, or a class for an expanded clone.

cdr3_nt cdr3_aa j_call cdr3_length clone_size d_call v_call
TGCAGCGTTTACACAGCGACTGAAGCTTTCTTT CSVYTATEAFF TRBJ1-1 11 . . TRBV29-1
TGTGCCAGCAGACCATCTAACACTGAAGCTTTCTTT CASRPSNTEAFF TRBJ1-1 12 . . TRBV27
TGTGCCAGCCGTATCCTAGCGGGGGTCTCCTACGAGCAGTACTTC CASRILAGVSYEQYF TRBJ2-7 15 once TRBD2 TRBV28
TGTGCCAGCAGTTTAGTTATGAACGGTAATCAGCCCCAGCATTTT CASSLVMNGNQPQHF TRBJ1-5 15 once . TRBV27
TGTGCCAGCAGCCAAGAACGGCGCCCACTCTATGGCTACACCTTC CASSQERRPLYGYTF TRBJ1-2 15 . . TRBV14
TGTGCCAGCAGTGAAGTTCGGGAGGGCCTCCGGGAGACCCAGTACTTC CASSEVREGLRETQYF TRBJ2-5 16 once TRBD2 TRBV2
TGTGCCAGCAGCTTAGATTCTGGCGTCGGGGGCGGTGAGCAGTTCTTC CASSLDSGVGGGEQFF TRBJ2-1 16 . . TRBV7-9
TGTGCCAGCAGCTCCGGACCCGGCAAGAGTGAAAAACTGTTTTTT CASSSGPGKSEKLFF TRBJ1-4 15 once . TRBV21-1
TGCGCCAGCAGCTTGGCCCCACGCGACTACGAGCAGTACTTC CASSLAPRDYEQYF TRBJ2-7 14 . . TRBV5-1
TGTGCCAGCAGCTTGTATGCAGAGGAAGAGACCCAGTACTTC CASSLYAEEETQYF TRBJ2-5 14 . . TRBV7-6
TGCGCCAGCAGCCAAGATAAGGCTGGCAGCTCCTACAATGAGCAGTTCTTC CASSQDKAGSSYNEQFF TRBJ2-1 17 . . TRBV4-1
TGTGCCACGCAGGGTTTGTCCCATTCTACTGAAGCTTTCTTT CATQGLSHSTEAFF TRBJ1-1 14 . . TRBV28
TGTGCCAACAAGGACAGGGGTTTAGTGAACACTGAAGCTTTCTTT CANKDRGLVNTEAFF TRBJ1-1 15 once TRBD1 TRBV2
TGCAGCGTTGAAGTTCCGCGACAGGGGGGGAACTATGGCTACACCTTC CSVEVPRQGGNYGYTF TRBJ1-2 16 . TRBD1 TRBV29-1
TGTGCCAGCAGCTTCGGACAGGTTGTTGGCTACACCTTC CASSFGQVVGYTF TRBJ1-2 13 . TRBD1 TRBV7-7
TGTGCCAGCAGTTTATTCCTTAAGGGGGCTGGCTATGGCTACACCTTC CASSLFLKGAGYGYTF TRBJ1-2 16 once TRBD1 TRBV28
TGTGCCAGCAGCCCAAACTACCGGGCCTACACAGATACGCAGTATTTT CASSPNYRAYTDTQYF TRBJ2-3 16 . . TRBV11-2
TGTGCCAGCAGCTTAGCGGGAGGGGGGAAATACTCTGGAAACACCATATATTTT CASSLAGGGKYSGNTIYF TRBJ1-3 18 . . TRBV7-6
TGTGTCAGCAGTCTCCGGGACAGGGTAGTCGCTGAAGCTTTCTTT CVSSLRDRVVAEAFF TRBJ1-1 15 . TRBD1 TRBV6-5
TGTGCTAGTGGTAACGGACAGGGGATGAACACTGAAGCTTTCTTT CASGNGQGMNTEAFF TRBJ1-1 15 . TRBD1 TRBV12-5
TGTGCCAGCAGCCTATCCCGGGACAGGGCGTACGAGCAGTACTTC CASSLSRDRAYEQYF TRBJ2-7 15 once TRBD1 TRBV7-8
TGCGCCAGCAGTTATGGTCGAGGGGGGCTCTCCTACGAGCAGTACTTC CASSYGRGGLSYEQYF TRBJ2-7 16 . . TRBV5-1
TGTGCCAGTAGTGCCGGACCGGGCGGGAACACTGAAGCTTTCTTT CASSAGPGGNTEAFF TRBJ1-1 15 . . TRBV19